These 3 T cell receptor beta chains were all obtained from the same sample, sequenced in a study of T-cell memory formation after mild COVID-19. TCRdb re-called the 5' RACE reads through MiXCR, storing one row per CDR3 protein. The data show about 200,000 distinct CDR3 sequences, over 9% seen once. Sequenced input: PBMCs or a T cell subset sorted from them (not recorded which). The receptor set was obtained from a man younger than 35 who had mild COVID-19 (a few samples of this study predate the infection). Cell type and time point are not known.

This clonotype was found a few times. The CDR3 sequence: CASSFTGAGYTF. Here the CDR3 DNA reads TGTGCCAGCAGTTTCACAGGAGCGGGCTACACCTTC. The chain combines TRBV27 with TRBJ1-2, with D tentatively TRBD1 (5 bases). Germline lookup yields CDR1 MNHEY and CDR2 SMNVEV (reference sequence). The V gene lost 3 bases and the J gene lost 8 bases, with 10 bases spanning the gap. The CDR3 is 12 residues long.

This sequence joins TRBV6-2 or TRBV6-3 and TRBJ1-1; TRBD1 matches 10 bases. Trimming at V came to 4 bases and at J to 7 bases, leaving 6 bases not matched to a gene. CDR1 and CDR2 from the germline V gene are MNHEY and SVGEGT. There are 14 residues in the CDR3. The CDR3, as DNA: TGTGCCAGCAGTTCCGACAGGGGGCTGGGTGAAGCTTTCTTT. This translates into CASSSDRGLGEAFF.

The V and J genes are TRBV12-3 or TRBV12-4 and TRBJ1-4; TRBD1 matches 9 bases. Germline trimming cut 8 bases from V and 8 bases from J; bases unmatched to any gene: 6. CDR3 length: 13 amino acids. CDR3 nucleotides: TGTGCCAGCTCGGGGACAGGGCGAGAAAAACTGTTTTTT. It is translated as CASSGTGREKLFF.